This note documents a single T cell receptor (beta chain) sequence. Its antigen is still unknown. A much larger clonotype is one base distant, so this may be a read error. The data were taken from a study of read filtering for tumor transcriptome and immune sequencing. Study as a whole: Whole-transcriptome libraries were prepared after DNase treatment. Study-level results: Single-read clonotypes: about 83% of IR-seq clonotypes (around 3.4% of reads), almost 75% of RNA-seq clonotypes (roughly 49% of reads). Correlation between methods rose after single-read clonotypes were removed. The sorted CD138-negative fraction was a mixed bone marrow immune population, not purified T cells.

The library was built from roughly 400 ng RNA with molecular barcoded adaptors for alpha/delta and beta/gamma chains. From the reads, TCRdb called clonotypes with MiXCR, one entry per CDR3 protein. The table lists more than 100,000 distinct CDR3 sequences, around 14% of them singletons, with just under 8.5% in the top ten. Trimming at V came to 0 bases and at J to 3 bases, leaving 11 bases not matched to a gene. The CDR3 contains 18 residues. The germline V gene has CDR1 SGHDT and CDR2 YYEEEE. This sequence originates from a donor aged 40 or older with multiple myeloma. Source material: a population of CD138-negative cells sorted from bone marrow. This chain joins TRBV5-6 and TRBJ1-5, with 8 bases fitting TRBD1. Written as DNA, the CDR3 is TGTGCCAGCAGCTTGGCCGCCTTTCGGACAGGGCCCAATCAGCCCCAGCATTTT. Protein sequence: CASSLAAFRTGPNQPQHF. Complete variable domain (other parts from reference TRBV5-6 and TRBJ1-5): DAGVTQSPTHLIKTRGQQVTLRCSPKSGHDTVSWYQQALGQGPQFIFQYYEEEERQRGNFPDRFSGHQFPNYSSELNVNALLLGDSALYLCASSLAAFRTGPNQPQHFGDGTRLSIL.